Here is one T cell receptor beta chain with its context. The antigen remains undetermined. The use of a sample-barcoded 5' primer and a J-beta primer mix characterized a second PCR of roughly 7 to 12 cycles. Each cDNA molecule received a tag from a template-switch adaptor that had 12 random nucleotides. TCRdb re-called the 5' RACE reads through MiXCR, storing one row per CDR3 protein. The sample contains some 1.1 million distinct CDR3 sequences, approximately 38% of which appear only once. The data were taken from a study of blood T cells in healthy people across ages. Regarding the study as a whole: It was not known whether donors were CMV positive (a possible confounder of expanded clonotype changes).

Trimming took 7 bases from V and 9 from J; bases not matched to a gene: 10. CDR1 and CDR2 from the germline V gene are MDHEN and SYDVKM. The CDR3 runs 14 residues. The sequence was obtained from a man younger than 30 in good health. The chain links TRBV28 to TRBJ1-4, with 8 bases lining up with TRBD1. The sequenced sample was blood. The CDR3 nucleotides read TGTGCCAGCAACCGCCGAGGACAGGGAAAAAAACTGTTTTTT. This codes for CASNRRGQGKKLFF. The full variable domain, its missing parts supplied by reference TRBV28 and TRBJ1-4, is DVKVTQSSRYLVKRTGEKVFLECVQDMDHENMFWYRQDPGLGLRLIYFSYDVKMKEKGDIPEGYSVSREKKERFSLILESASTNQTSMYLCASNRRGQGKKLFFGSGTQLSVL.